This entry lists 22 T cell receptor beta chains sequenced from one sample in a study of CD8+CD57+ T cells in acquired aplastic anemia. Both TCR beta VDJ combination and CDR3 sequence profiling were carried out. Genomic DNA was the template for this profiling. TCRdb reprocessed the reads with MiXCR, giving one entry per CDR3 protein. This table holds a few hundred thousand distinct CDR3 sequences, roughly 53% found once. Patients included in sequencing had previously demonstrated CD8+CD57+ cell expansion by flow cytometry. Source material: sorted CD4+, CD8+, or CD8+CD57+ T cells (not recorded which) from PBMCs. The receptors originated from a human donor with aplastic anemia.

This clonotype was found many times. The CDR3 DNA follows: TGTGCCAGCAGGAGGACTAGCGGGGACTACGAGCAGTACTTC. Translating it yields CASRRTSGDYEQYF. This chain uses TRBV6-4 with TRBJ2-7; 12 nucleotides agree with TRBD2. The germline CDR1 and CDR2 sequences are MRHNA and SNTAGT. This CDR3 contains 14 residues. V lost 6 bases, J lost 3 bases, and 3 bases stayed unmatched.

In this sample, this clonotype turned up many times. The CDR3 sequence: CASSPGQIQETQYF. CDR3 nucleotides: TGTGCCAGCAGCCCTGGACAGATCCAAGAGACCCAGTACTTC. This chain joins TRBV9 and TRBJ2-5; a weak D match, TRBD1 (6 bases). The CDR3 contains 14 residues. Deletions cut 4 bases from V and 1 base from J, with 11 bases between. The germline CDR1 and CDR2 sequences are SGDLS and YYNGEE.

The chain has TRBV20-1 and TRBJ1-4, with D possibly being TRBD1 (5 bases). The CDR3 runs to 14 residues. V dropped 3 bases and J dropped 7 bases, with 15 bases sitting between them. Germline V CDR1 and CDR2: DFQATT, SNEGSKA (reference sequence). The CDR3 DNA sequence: TGCAGTGCTAGTAGGAGGGGTTCGGGTGAAAAACTGTTTTTT. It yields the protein CSASRRGSGEKLFF.

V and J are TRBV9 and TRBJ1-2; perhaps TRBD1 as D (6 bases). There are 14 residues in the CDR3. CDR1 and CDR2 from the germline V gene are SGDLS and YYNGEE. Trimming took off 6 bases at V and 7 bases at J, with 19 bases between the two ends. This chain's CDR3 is CASIRQEVASGYTF. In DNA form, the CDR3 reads TGTGCCAGCATCCGACAGGAAGTCGCTAGTGGCTACACCTTC. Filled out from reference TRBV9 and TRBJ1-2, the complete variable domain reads DSGVTQTPKHLITATGQRVTLRCSPRSGDLSVYWYQQSLDQGLQFLIQYYNGEERAKGNILERFSAQQFPDLHSELNLSSLELGDSALYFCASIRQEVASGYTFGSGTRLTVV.

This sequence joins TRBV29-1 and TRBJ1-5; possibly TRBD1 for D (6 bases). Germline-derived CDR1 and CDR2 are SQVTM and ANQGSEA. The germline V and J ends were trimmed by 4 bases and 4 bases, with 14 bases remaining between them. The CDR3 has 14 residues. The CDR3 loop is CSVADGGRNQPQHF. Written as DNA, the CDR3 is TGCAGCGTTGCAGATGGGGGGCGAAATCAGCCCCAGCATTTT.

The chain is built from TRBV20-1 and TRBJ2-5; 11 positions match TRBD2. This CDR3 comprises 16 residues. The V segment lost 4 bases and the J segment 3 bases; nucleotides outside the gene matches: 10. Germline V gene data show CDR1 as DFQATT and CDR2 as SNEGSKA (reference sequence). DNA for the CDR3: TGCAGTGCTATGGCCGGTGGTAGCGGGGGGGAAGAGACCCAGTACTTC. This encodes CSAMAGGSGGEETQYF.

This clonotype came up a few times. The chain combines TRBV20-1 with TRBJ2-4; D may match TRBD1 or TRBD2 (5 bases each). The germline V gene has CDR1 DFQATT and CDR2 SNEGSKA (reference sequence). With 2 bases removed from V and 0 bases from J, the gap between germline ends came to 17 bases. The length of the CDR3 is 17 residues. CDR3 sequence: CSARLSVGDLAKNIQYF. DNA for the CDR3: TGCAGTGCTAGATTATCGGTAGGGGACCTAGCCAAAAACATTCAGTACTTC.

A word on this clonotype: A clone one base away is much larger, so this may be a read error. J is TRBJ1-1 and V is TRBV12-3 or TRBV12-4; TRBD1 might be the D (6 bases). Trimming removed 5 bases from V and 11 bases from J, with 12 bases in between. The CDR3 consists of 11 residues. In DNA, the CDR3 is TGTGCCAGCAGTAGCAGGGGATGGGCTTTCTTT. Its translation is CASSSRGWAFF.

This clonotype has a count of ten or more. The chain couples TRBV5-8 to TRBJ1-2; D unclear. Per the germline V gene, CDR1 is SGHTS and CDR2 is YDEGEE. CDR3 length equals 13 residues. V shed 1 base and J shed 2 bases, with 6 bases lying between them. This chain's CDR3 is CASSLTRNYGYTF. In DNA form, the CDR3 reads TGTGCCAGCAGCTTGACCCGAAACTATGGCTACACCTTC.

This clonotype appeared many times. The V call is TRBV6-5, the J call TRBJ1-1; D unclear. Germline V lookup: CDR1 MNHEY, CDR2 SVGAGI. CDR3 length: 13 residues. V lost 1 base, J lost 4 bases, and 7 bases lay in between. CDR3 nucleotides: TGTGCCAGCAGTTACTATCTAGGCACTGAAGCTTTCTTT. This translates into CASSYYLGTEAFF.

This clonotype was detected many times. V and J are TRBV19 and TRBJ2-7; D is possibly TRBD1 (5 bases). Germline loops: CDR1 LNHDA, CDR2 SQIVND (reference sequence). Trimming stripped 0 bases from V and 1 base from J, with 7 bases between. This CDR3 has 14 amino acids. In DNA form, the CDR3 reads TGTGCCAGTAGTATAGACAGGGATTCCTACGAGCAGTACTTC. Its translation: CASSIDRDSYEQYF.

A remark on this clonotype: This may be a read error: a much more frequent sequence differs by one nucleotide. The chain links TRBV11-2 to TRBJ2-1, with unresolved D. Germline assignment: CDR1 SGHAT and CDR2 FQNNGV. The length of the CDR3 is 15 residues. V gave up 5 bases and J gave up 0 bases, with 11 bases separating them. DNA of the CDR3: TGTGCCAGCAGCCCCGACGGAAGCTCCTACAATGAGCAGTTCTTC. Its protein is CASSPDGSSYNEQFF.

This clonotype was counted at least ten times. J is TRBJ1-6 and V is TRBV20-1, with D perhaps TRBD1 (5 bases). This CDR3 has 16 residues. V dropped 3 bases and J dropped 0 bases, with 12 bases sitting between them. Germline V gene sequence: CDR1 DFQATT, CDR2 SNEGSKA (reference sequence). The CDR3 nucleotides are TGCAGTGCTAGGAAAGCCAGGGACTCCTATAATTCACCCCTCCACTTT. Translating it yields CSARKARDSYNSPLHF.

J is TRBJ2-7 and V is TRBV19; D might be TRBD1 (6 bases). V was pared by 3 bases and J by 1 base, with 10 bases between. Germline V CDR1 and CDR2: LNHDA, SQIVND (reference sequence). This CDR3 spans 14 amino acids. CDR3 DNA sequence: TGTGCCAGTAGTATGGACAGAATTTCCTACGAGCAGTACTTC. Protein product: CASSMDRISYEQYF.

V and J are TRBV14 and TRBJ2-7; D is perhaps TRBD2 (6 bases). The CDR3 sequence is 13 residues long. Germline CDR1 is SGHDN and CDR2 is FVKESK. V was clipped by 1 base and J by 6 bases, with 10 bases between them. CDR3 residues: CASSQGREREQYF. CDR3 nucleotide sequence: TGTGCCAGCAGCCAAGGGCGGGAACGCGAGCAGTACTTC. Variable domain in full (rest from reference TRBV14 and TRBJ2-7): EAGVTQFPSHSVIEKGQTVTLRCDPISGHDNLYWYRRVMGKEIKFLLHFVKESKQDESGMPNNRFLAERTGGTYSTLKVQPAELEDSGVYFCASSQGREREQYFGPGTRLTVT.

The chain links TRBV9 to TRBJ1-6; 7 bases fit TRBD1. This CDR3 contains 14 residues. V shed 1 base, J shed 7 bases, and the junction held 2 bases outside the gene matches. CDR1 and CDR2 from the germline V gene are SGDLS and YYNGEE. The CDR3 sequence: CASSVNRGNSPLHF. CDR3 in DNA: TGTGCCAGCAGCGTAAACAGGGGAAATTCACCCCTCCACTTT.

The CDR3 loop reads CASSRFVATGELFF. DNA of the CDR3: TGTGCCAGCAGCCGATTTGTAGCGACCGGGGAGCTGTTTTTT. The chain recombines TRBV14 with TRBJ2-2; TRBD2 might be the D (5 bases). The germline V and J ends were trimmed by 4 bases and 5 bases, with 11 bases remaining between them. Germline V gene sequence: CDR1 SGHDN, CDR2 FVKESK. The CDR3 spans 14 residues.

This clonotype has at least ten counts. The CDR3 nucleotides are TGTGCCAGCACTGGGGACAGCACAGATACGCAGTATTTT. Amino acid sequence: CASTGDSTDTQYF. The chain links TRBV6-6 to TRBJ2-3, with D perhaps matching TRBD1 or TRBD2 (5 bases each). The V gene lost 7 bases and the J gene lost 0 bases, with 8 bases spanning the gap. Germline values: CDR1 MNHNY, CDR2 SVGAGI (reference sequence). The CDR3 has 13 amino acids.

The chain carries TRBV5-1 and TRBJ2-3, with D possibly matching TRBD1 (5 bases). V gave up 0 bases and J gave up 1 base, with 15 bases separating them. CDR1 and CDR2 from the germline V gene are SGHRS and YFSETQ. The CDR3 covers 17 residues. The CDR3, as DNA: TGCGCCAGCAGCTTGGGATCGACAGTGGGCGGCACAGATACGCAGTATTTT. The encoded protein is CASSLGSTVGGTDTQYF. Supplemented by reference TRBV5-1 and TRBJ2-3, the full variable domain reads KAGVTQTPRYLIKTRGQQVTLSCSPISGHRSVSWYQQTPGQGLQFLFEYFSETQRNKGNFPGRFSGRQFSNSRSEMNVSTLELGDSALYLCASSLGSTVGGTDTQYFGPGTRLTVL.

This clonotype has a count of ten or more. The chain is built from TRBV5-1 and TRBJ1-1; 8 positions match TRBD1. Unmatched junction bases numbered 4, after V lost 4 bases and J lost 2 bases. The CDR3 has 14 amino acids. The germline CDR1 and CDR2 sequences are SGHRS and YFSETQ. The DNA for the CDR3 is TGCGCCAGCAGCCAGGGGGCGGGTAACACTGAAGCTTTCTTT. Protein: CASSQGAGNTEAFF.

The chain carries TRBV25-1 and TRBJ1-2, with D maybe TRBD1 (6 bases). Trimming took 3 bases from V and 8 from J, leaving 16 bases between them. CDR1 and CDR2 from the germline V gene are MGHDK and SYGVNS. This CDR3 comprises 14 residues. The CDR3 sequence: CASSEFYRDGGYTF. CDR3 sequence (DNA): TGTGCCAGCAGTGAGTTCTACAGGGATGGCGGCTACACCTTC.

CDR3 bases: TGTGCCACCAGTGACCCCCGCACCCAACAAGAGACCCAGTACTTC. Translating gives CATSDPRTQQETQYF. The V call is TRBV24-1, the J call TRBJ2-5; no firm D call. V shed 4 bases and J shed 2 bases, with 13 bases lying between them. The CDR3 runs 15 residues. CDR1 and CDR2 from the germline V gene are KGHDR and SFDVKD.